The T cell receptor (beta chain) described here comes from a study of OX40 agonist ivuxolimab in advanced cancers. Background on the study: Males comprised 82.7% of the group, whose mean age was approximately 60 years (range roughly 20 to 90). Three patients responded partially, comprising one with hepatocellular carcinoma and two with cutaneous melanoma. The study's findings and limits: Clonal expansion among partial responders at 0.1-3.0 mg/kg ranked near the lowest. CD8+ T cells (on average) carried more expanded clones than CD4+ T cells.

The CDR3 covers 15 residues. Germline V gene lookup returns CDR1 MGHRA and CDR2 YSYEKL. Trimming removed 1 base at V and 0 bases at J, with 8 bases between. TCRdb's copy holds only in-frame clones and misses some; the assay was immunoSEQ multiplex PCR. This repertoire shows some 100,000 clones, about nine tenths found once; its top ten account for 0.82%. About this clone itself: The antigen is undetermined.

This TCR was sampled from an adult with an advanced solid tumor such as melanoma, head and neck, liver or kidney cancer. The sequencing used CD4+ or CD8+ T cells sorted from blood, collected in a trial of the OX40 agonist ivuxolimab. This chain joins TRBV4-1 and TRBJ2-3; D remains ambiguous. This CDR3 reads CASSQGVHSTDTQYF. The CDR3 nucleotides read TGCGCCAGCAGCCAAGGAGTGCATAGCACAGATACGCAGTATTTT.